This T cell receptor (beta chain) is drawn from a study of blood T cell repertoires in COVID-19. Trimming shortened V by 3 bases and J by 9 bases, and 17 bases separated the two germline ends. The CDR3 sequence is 14 residues long. The germline V gene encodes CDR1 MGHRA and CDR2 YSYEKL. Data came from immunoSEQ multiplex PCR; TCRdb stores just in-frame clones and leaves some out. Of around 230,000 clones in the sample, 87% are singletons; the top ten hold approximately 10%. The chain has TRBV4-1 and TRBJ2-5, with TRBD2 as a possible D gene (5 bases). The clonotype originates from a man between 18 and 35 years old with acute COVID-19. What was sequenced was PBMCs or T cells enriched from blood (not recorded which). CDR3 bases: TGCGCCAGCAGCCAGGCGGGTCAGGTCCCCCCCCAGTACTTC. Its translation: CASSQAGQVPPQYF.